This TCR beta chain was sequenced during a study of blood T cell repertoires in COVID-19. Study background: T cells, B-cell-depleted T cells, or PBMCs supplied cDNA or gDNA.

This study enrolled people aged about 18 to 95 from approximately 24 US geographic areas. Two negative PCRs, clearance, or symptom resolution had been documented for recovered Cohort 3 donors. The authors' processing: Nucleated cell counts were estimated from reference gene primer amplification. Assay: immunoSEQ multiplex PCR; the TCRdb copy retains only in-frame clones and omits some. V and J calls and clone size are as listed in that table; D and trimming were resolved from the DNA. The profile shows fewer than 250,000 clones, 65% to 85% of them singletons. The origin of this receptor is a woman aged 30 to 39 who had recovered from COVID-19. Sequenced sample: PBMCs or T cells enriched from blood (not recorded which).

CDR3 DNA: TGCGCCAGCAGCTCGGGACTAGCGGGGACAGATACGCAGTATTTT. The encoded protein is CASSSGLAGTDTQYF. The V gene is TRBV5-1, the J gene TRBJ2-3, with 13 bases that match TRBD2. J lost 3 bases, V lost 3 bases, and 1 base had no gene match. This CDR3 region has 15 residues. Per the germline V gene, CDR1 is SGHRS and CDR2 is YFSETQ.